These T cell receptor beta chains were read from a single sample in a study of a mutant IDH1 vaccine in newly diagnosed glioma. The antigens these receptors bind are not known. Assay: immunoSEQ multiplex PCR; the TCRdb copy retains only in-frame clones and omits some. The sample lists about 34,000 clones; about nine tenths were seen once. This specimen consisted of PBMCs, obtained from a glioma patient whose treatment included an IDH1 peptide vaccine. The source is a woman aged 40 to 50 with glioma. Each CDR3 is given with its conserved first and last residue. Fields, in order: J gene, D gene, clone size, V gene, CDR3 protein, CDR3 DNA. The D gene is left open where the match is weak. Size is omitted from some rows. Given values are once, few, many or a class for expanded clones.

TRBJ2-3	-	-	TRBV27	CASSPTYTDTQYF	TGTGCCAGCAGTCCGACCTACACAGATACGCAGTATTTT
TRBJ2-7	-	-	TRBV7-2	CASRFGTDSYEQYF	TGTGCCAGCAGATTTGGGACTGACTCCTACGAGCAGTACTTC
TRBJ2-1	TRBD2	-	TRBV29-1	CSARSGTSGSNEQFF	TGCAGCGCCAGGTCCGGGACTAGCGGCAGCAATGAGCAGTTCTTC
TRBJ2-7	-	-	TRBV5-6	CASSLLRGNYEQYF	TGTGCCAGCAGCTTGCTCAGGGGCAACTACGAGCAGTACTTC
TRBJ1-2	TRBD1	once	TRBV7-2	CASSSAAGTAYGYTF	TGTGCCAGCAGCTCAGCTGCCGGGACAGCCTATGGCTACACCTTC
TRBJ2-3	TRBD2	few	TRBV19	CASRNAGGGDTQYF	TGTGCCAGTAGGAACGCGGGGGGAGGGGATACGCAGTATTTT
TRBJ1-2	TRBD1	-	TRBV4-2	CASSQEFRDRGRGYGYTF	TGTGCCAGCAGCCAAGAATTCCGGGACAGGGGACGCGGCTATGGCTACACCTTC
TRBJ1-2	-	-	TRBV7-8	CASSLGSRTNYGYTF	TGTGCCAGCAGCTTAGGCAGTCGCACTAACTATGGCTACACCTTC
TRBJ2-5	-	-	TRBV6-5	CASRRAQETQYF	TGTGCCAGCAGGAGGGCCCAAGAGACCCAGTACTTC
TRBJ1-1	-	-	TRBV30	CAWTRGRNTEAFF	TGTGCCTGGACAAGGGGCCGGAACACTGAAGCTTTCTTT
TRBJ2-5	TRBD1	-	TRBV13	CASSLGNRGRETQYF	TGTGCCAGCAGCTTGGGCAACAGGGGTCGGGAGACCCAGTACTTC
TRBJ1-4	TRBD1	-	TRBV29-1	CSARQGTATNEKLFF	TGCAGCGCCCGACAGGGAACGGCAACTAATGAAAAACTGTTTTTT
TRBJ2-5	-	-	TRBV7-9	CASSRTNEDQETQYF	TGTGCCAGCAGCCGGACAAATGAAGACCAAGAGACCCAGTACTTC
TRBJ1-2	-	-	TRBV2	CASMGVGGYTF	TGTGCCAGCATGGGCGTTGGAGGCTACACCTTC
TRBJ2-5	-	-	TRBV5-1	CASTNLPGPQETQYF	TGCGCCAGCACTAACTTACCGGGGCCACAAGAGACCCAGTACTTC
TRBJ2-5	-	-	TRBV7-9	CASSLLTELQETQYF	TGTGCCAGCAGCTTGCTGACGGAACTGCAAGAGACCCAGTACTTC
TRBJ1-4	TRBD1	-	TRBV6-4	CASLSRDRGLEVANEKLFF	TGTGCCAGCCTCTCCCGGGACAGGGGGCTCGAAGTGGCTAATGAAAAACTGTTTTTT
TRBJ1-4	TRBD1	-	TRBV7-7	CASSTRTGGGEKLFF	TGTGCTAGCAGCACCCGGACAGGGGGTGGTGAAAAACTGTTTTTT
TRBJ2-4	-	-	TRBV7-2	CASSLAFPGVGTKNIQYF	TGTGCCAGCAGCTTAGCGTTCCCGGGGGTCGGAACCAAAAACATTCAGTACTTC
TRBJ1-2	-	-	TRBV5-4	CASSPGTSNYGYTF	TGTGCCAGCAGTCCCGGGACATCGAACTATGGCTACACCTTC
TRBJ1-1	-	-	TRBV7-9	CASSLTGGVTEAFF	TGTGCCAGCAGCTTAACAGGTGGGGTAACTGAAGCTTTCTTT
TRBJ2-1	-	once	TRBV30	CAWSVRGSPPNEQFF	TGTGCCTGGAGTGTACGGGGGTCACCTCCCAATGAGCAGTTCTTC
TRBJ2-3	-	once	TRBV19	CASSIDEDTQYF	TGTGCCAGTAGTATAGATGAGGATACGCAGTATTTT
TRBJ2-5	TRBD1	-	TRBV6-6	CASSPDRGLETQYF	TGTGCCAGCAGCCCGGACAGGGGTTTAGAGACCCAGTACTTC
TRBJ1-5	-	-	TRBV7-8	CASSLWGESNQPQHF	TGTGCCAGCAGCTTATGGGGGGAGAGCAATCAGCCCCAGCATTTT
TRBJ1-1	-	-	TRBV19	CASRVGRGRNTEAFF	TGTGCCAGTAGGGTAGGGCGCGGTAGGAACACTGAAGCTTTCTTT
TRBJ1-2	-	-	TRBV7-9	CASSGRTVVGYTF	TGTGCCAGCAGCGGAAGGACAGTGGTAGGCTACACCTTC
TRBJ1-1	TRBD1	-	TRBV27	CASSSKDRLNTEAFF	TGTGCCAGCAGTTCCAAGGACAGGTTGAACACTGAAGCTTTCTTT
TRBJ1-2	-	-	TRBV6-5	CASRRTKEKDGYTF	TGTGCCAGCAGACGAACAAAGGAAAAAGATGGCTACACCTTC
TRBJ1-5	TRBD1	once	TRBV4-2	CASSQDGGQNQPQHF	TGTGCCAGCAGCCAAGATGGGGGACAGAATCAGCCCCAGCATTTT
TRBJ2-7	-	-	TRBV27	CASSLSPASDEQYF	TGTGCCAGCAGTTTATCGCCCGCTAGCGACGAGCAGTACTTC
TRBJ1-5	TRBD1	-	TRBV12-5	CASGLLTTGKGGRPQHF	TGTGCTAGTGGTTTGTTGACGACAGGGAAGGGTGGAAGGCCCCAGCATTTT
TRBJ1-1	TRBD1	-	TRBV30	CAWTVVPQGGTEAFF	TGTGCCTGGACCGTAGTCCCACAGGGGGGGACTGAAGCTTTCTTT
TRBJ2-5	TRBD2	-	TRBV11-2	CASSPGTSGETQYF	TGTGCCAGCAGCCCAGGGACTAGCGGGGAGACCCAGTACTTC
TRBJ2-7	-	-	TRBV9	CASSVGAKIF	TGTGCCAGCAGCGTAGGTGCCAAAATCTTC
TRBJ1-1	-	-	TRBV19	CASRGQPNTEAFF	TGTGCCAGTAGAGGACAGCCGAACACTGAAGCTTTCTTT
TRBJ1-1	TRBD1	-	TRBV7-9	CASSLGQGAGTEAFF	TGTGCCAGCAGCTTAGGGCAGGGGGCGGGTACTGAAGCTTTCTTT
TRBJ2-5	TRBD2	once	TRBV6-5	CASSFSGGGETQYF	TGTGCCAGCAGTTTTAGCGGCGGGGGAGAGACCCAGTACTTC
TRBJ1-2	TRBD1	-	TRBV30	CAWSGQGSGYTF	TGTGCCTGGAGCGGACAGGGGAGTGGCTACACCTTC
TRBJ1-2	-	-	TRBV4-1	CASSQYPREGGYTF	TGCGCCAGCAGCCAATATCCGCGGGAAGGCGGCTACACCTTC
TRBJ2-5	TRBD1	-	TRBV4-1	CASSRPGTGKETQYF	TGCGCCAGCAGCAGACCCGGGACAGGAAAAGAGACCCAGTACTTC
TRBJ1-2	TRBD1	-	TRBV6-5	CASSSTGGKLDGYTF	TGTGCCAGCAGTTCGACAGGGGGCAAATTAGATGGCTACACCTTC
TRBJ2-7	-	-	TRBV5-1	CASSLGGVNEQYF	TGCGCCAGCAGCTTGGGAGGGGTGAACGAGCAGTACTTC
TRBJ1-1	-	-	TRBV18	CASSSGHQNTEAFF	TGTGCCAGCTCTTCGGGACACCAGAACACTGAAGCTTTCTTT
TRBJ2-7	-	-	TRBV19	CASSRGGGPIGSYEQYF	TGTGCCAGTAGTAGGGGTGGTGGGCCCATTGGATCCTACGAGCAGTACTTC
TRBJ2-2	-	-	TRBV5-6	CASSFGQTGELFF	TGTGCCAGCAGCTTTGGACAAACTGGGGAGCTGTTTTTT